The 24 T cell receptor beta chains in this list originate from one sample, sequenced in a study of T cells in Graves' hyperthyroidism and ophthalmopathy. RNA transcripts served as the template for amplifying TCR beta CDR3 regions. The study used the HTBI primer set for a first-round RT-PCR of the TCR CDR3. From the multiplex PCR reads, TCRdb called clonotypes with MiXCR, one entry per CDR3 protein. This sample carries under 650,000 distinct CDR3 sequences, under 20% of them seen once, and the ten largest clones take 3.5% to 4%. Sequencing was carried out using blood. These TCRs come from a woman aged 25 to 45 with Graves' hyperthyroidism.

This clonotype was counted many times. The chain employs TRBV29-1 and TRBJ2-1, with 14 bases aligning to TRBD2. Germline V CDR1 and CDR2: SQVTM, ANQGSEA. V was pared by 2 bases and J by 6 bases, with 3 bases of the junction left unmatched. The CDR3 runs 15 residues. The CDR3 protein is CSVETGTSGSNEQFF. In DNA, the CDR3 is TGCAGCGTTGAAACCGGGACTAGCGGGAGCAATGAGCAGTTCTTC.

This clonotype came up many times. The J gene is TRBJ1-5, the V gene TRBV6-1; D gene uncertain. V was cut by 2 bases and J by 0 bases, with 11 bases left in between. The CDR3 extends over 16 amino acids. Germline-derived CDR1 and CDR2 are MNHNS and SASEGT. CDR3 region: CASSEWGGDSNQPQHF. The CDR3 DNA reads TGTGCCAGCAGTGAATGGGGAGGAGATAGCAATCAGCCCCAGCATTTT.

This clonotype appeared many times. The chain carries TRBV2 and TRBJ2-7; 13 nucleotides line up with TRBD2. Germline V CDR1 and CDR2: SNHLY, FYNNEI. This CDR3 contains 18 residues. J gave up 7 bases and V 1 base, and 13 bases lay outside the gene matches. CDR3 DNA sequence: TGTGCCAGCAGTGAAGTATCAGGGACTAGCGGGATAAAGGGGGAGCAGTACTTC. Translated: CASSEVSGTSGIKGEQYF.

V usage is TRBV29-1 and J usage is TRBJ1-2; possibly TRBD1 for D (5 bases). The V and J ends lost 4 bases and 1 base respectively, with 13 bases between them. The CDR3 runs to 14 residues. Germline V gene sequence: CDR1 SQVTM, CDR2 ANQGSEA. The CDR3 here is CSVGGTDNNYGYTF. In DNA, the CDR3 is TGCAGCGTTGGAGGGACGGATAATAACTATGGCTACACCTTC.

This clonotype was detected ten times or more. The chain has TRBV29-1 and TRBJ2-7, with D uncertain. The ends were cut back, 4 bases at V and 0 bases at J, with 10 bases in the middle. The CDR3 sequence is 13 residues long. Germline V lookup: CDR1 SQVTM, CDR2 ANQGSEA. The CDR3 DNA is TGCAGCGTTGCTATATCGAGCTCCTACGAGCAGTACTTC. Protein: CSVAISSSYEQYF.

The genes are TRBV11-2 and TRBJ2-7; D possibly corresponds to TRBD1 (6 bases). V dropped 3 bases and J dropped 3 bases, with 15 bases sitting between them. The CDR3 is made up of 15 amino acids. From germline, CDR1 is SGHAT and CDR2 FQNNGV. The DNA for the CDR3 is TGTGCCAGCAGCTTTCCGGCAGGGGCTGGCTACGAGCAGTACTTC. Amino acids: CASSFPAGAGYEQYF.

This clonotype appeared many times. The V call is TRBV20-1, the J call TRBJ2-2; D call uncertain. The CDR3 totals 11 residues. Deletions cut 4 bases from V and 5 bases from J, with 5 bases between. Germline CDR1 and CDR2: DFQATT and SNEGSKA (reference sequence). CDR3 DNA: TGCAGTGCTATGGTAACCGGGGAGCTGTTTTTT. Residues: CSAMVTGELFF.

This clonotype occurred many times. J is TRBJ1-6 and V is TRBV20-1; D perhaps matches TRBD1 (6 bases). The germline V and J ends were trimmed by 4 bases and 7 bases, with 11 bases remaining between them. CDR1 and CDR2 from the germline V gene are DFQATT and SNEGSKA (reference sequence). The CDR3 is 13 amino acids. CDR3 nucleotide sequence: TGCAGTGCTACCAGGACAGAGAATTCACCCCTCCACTTT. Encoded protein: CSATRTENSPLHF.

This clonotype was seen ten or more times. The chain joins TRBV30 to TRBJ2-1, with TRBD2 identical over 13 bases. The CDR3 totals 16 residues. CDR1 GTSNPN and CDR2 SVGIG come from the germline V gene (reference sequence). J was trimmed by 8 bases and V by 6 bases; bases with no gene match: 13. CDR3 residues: CACRGGLAGLKDEQFF. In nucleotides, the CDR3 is TGTGCCTGCCGCGGGGGACTAGCGGGATTAAAGGATGAGCAGTTCTTC.

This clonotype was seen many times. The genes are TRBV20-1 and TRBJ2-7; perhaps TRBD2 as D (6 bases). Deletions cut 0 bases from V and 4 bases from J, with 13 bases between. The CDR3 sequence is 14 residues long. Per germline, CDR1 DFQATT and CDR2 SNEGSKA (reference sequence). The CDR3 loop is CSAREVAVEYEQYF. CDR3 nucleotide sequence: TGCAGTGCTAGAGAGGTAGCGGTTGAGTACGAGCAGTACTTC.

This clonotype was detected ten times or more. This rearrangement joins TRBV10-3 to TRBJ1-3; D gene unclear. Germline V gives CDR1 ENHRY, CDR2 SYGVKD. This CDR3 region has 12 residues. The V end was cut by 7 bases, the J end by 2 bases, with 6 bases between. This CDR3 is CAITGTGNTIYF. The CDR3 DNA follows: TGTGCCATCACCGGGACTGGAAACACCATATATTTT.

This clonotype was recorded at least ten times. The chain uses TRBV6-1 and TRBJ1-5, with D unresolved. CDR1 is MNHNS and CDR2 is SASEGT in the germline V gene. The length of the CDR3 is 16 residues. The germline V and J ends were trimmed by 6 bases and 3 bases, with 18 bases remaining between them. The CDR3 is CASRGPGSELNQPQHF. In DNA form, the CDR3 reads TGTGCCAGCAGGGGCCCTGGGTCAGAACTCAATCAGCCCCAGCATTTT.

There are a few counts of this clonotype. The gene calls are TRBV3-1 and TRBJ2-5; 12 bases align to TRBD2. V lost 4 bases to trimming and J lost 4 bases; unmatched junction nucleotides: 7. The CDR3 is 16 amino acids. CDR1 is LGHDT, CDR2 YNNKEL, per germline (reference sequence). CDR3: CASSPDASGRGETQYF. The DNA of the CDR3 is TGTGCCAGCAGCCCTGACGCTAGCGGGAGGGGAGAGACCCAGTACTTC.

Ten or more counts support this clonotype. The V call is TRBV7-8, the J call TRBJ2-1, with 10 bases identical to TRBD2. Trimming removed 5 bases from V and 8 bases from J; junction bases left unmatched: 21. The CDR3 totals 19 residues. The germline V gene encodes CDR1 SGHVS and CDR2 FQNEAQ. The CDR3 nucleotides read TGTGCCAGCAGCATCCTAGCGGGAGTCCTCGTTTCGAAAAGCGATGAGCAGTTCTTC. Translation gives CASSILAGVLVSKSDEQFF.

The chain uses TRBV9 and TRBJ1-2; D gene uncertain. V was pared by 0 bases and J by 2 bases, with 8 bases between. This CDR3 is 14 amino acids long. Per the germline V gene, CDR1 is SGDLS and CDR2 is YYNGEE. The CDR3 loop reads CASSVARVNYGYTF. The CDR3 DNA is TGTGCCAGCAGCGTAGCACGGGTAAACTATGGCTACACCTTC. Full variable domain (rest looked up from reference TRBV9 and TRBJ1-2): DSGVTQTPKHLITATGQRVTLRCSPRSGDLSVYWYQQSLDQGLQFLIQYYNGEERAKGNILERFSAQQFPDLHSELNLSSLELGDSALYFCASSVARVNYGYTFGSGTRLTVV.

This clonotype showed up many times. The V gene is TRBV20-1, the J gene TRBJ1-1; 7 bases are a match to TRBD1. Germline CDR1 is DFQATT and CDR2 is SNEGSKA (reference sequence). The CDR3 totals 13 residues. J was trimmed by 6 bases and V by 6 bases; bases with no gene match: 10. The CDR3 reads CSAAQGMGPEAFF. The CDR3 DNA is TGCAGTGCAGCACAGGGGATGGGGCCTGAAGCTTTCTTT.

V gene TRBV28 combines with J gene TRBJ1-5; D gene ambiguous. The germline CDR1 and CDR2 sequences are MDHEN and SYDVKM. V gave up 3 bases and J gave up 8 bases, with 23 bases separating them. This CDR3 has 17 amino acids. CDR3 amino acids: CASSFSSGFYGGKPQHF. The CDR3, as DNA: TGTGCCAGCAGTTTTAGTTCCGGTTTTTATGGAGGAAAGCCCCAGCATTTT.

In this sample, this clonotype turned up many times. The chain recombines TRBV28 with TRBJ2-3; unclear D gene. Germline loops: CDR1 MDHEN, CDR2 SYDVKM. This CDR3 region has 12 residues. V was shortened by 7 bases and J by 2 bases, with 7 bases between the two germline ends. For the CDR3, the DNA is TGTGCCAGCAACCGACTCACAGATACGCAGTATTTT. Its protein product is CASNRLTDTQYF.

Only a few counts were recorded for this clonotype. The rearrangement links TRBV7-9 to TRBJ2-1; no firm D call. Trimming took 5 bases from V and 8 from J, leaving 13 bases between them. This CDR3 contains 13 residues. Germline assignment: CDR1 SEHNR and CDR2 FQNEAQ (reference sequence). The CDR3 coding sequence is TGTGCCAGCAGCCCGACCGGAGTGGATGAGCAGTTCTTC. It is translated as CASSPTGVDEQFF.

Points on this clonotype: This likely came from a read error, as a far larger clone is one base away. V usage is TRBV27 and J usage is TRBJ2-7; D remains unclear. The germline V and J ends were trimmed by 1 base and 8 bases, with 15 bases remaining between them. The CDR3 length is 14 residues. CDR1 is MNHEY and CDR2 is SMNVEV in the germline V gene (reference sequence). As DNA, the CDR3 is TGTGCCAGCAGTTTATGGGCTGGCGGATACCAGCAGTACTTC. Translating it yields CASSLWAGGYQQYF.

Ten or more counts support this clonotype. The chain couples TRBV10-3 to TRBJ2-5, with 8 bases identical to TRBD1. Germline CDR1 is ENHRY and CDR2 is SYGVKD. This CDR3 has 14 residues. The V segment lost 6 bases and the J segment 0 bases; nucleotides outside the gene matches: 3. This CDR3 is CAISGTGDQETQYF. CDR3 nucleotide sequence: TGTGCCATCAGCGGGACAGGAGACCAAGAGACCCAGTACTTC.

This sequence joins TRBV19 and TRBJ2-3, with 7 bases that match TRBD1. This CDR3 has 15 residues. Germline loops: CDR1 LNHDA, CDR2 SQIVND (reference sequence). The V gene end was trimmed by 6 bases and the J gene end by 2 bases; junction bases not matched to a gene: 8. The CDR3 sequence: CASRSQGQLTDTQYF. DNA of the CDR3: TGTGCCAGTAGATCACAGGGACAGCTCACAGATACGCAGTATTTT.

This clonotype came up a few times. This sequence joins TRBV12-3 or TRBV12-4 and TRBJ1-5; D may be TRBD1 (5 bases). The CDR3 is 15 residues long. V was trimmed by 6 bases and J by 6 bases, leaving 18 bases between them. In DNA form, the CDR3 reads TGTGCCAGCAGCGGGGGGGGTACAAGCCGTCAGCCCCAGCATTTT. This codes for CASSGGGTSRQPQHF.

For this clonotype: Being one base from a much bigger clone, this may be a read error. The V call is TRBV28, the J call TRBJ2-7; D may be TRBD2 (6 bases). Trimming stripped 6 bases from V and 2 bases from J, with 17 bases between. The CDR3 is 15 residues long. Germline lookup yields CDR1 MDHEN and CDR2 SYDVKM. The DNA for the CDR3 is TGTGCCAGCAGCCTCGGGGGACTCGTCGCCTACGAGCAGTACTTC. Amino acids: CASSLGGLVAYEQYF.